The sequence of this T cell receptor beta chain was determined in a study of post-analysis software for immune sequencing data. The wider study: Clinical courses comprised relapsing-remitting, secondary progressive and progressive-relapsing multiple sclerosis.

This clonotype was detected many times. Its antigen is not known. This CDR3 has 16 residues. In germline, CDR1 is DFQATT, CDR2 SNEGSKA (reference sequence). Trimming took 2 bases from V and 4 from J; bases not matched to a gene: 9. Findings and limits, study-wide: Normalized Chao1 diversity in multiple sclerosis patients fell significantly below that of controls. Patients had higher frequencies than controls of a handful of TRBV segments, including TRBV5-6, TRBV5-1 and TRBV20-1. Batch-mates among the samples co-clustered strongly by F measure.

Researchers reported that TCR beta cDNA libraries carried unique molecular identifiers. T cells numbering about 0.85 to 11 million yielded cDNA molecules that totaled roughly 500,000. TCRdb ran MiXCR on the PCR reads and lists one entry per CDR3 protein. The repertoire holds around 250,000 distinct CDR3 sequences, with 36% as singletons. This TCR came from a girl between 5 and 17 years old with multiple sclerosis. Material: blood. The chain has TRBV20-1 and TRBJ2-1; 9 positions agree with TRBD2. The CDR3 sequence is CSARLGGSGSYNEQFF. CDR3 nucleotide sequence: TGCAGTGCTAGACTGGGGGGTAGCGGGAGTTACAATGAGCAGTTCTTC.